Sequencing of this TCR beta chain was carried out in a study of human T cells and chemical hapten exposure. The overall study: Cases of alopecia areata, totalis or universalis occurred in a predominantly female patient group. Among samples, TCR yields varied mainly because of small differences in pooled library volume. Points from the study as a whole: Donors in the study had alopecia, meaning their immune response may differ from healthy people's.

The time point was: patch test 1, 2 weeks after DPC sensitization. As to treatment: therapeutic diphenylcyclopropenone sensitization with weekly scalp DPC. The authors extracted total RNA from unfractionated whole blood. About this clonotype: Its target is unknown.

TCRdb passed the RACE reads through MiXCR, listing each CDR3 protein once. In the table there are some 53,000 distinct CDR3 sequences, 9.5% to 12% of which are singletons. Looked up from germline, CDR1 is MNHNS and CDR2 is SASEGT. The CDR3 is 11 amino acids. Trimming left V 8 bases short and J 6 bases short, with 9 bases between. The clonotype originates from a woman between 40 and 50 years old with alopecia areata. Some clones in this sample may be carry-over from other donors' samples. This sample comprised whole blood, obtained in connection with sensitization to the hapten diphenylcyclopropenone (DPC). The V call is TRBV6-1, the J call TRBJ2-3; no clear D gene. CDR3 nucleotides: TGTGCCAGCGCTTCCGGGGATACGCAGTATTTT. Amino acid sequence: CASASGDTQYF.